The 32 T cell receptor beta chains below were found in one sample sequenced in a study of T-cell reconstitution after alpha-beta-depleted transplantation in children. Unique molecular identifiers were incorporated into the prepared TCRbeta library. TCRdb independently ran MiXCR on the PCR reads; one entry per CDR3 protein. The profile shows about 1,000,000 distinct CDR3 sequences, roughly 31% of them singletons. The specimen comprised PBMCs, mostly from graft donor cells, sampled 360 days after TCRalphabeta/CD19-depleted stem cell transplant. The receptors were sampled from a boy less than two years old who had a stem cell transplant for SCID, so the T cells may come from the graft donor.

This clonotype was detected a few times. The rearrangement joins TRBV20-1 to TRBJ2-7; D uncertain. The CDR3 is 14 residues long. The germline V and J ends were trimmed by 4 bases and 1 base, with 14 bases remaining between them. CDR1 and CDR2 (germline): DFQATT, SNEGSKA (reference sequence). CDR3 nucleotide sequence: TGCAGTGCTACCCCCTCCGCCAGTTCCTACGAGCAGTACTTC. It codes for CSATPSASSYEQYF.

The chain links TRBV20-1 to TRBJ2-2; the D is unclear. CDR1 and CDR2 (germline): DFQATT, SNEGSKA (reference sequence). The CDR3 runs 17 residues. V lost 0 bases and J lost 2, with 16 bases in between. For the CDR3, the DNA is TGCAGTGCTAGAGAAACCCGGACCTCAAAAAACACCGGGGAGCTGTTTTTT. Amino acids: CSARETRTSKNTGELFF.

This clonotype was recorded a few times. This chain uses TRBV7-2 with TRBJ1-2, with TRBD1 matching 7 bases. Germline CDR1 is SGHTA and CDR2 is FQGNSA. Trimming took 5 bases from V and 0 from J; bases not matched to a gene: 9. CDR3 length: 16 residues. CDR3 in amino acids: CASSLFRQGTNYGYTF. The CDR3 region has the DNA TGTGCCAGCAGCCTTTTCAGACAGGGCACTAACTATGGCTACACCTTC.

The genes are TRBV12-3 or TRBV12-4 and TRBJ2-1; 11 bases line up with TRBD2. V gave up 0 bases and J gave up 7 bases; unmatched junction bases: 5. There are 16 residues in the CDR3. This CDR3 is CASSLAGTSGPNEQFF. The CDR3 DNA follows: TGTGCCAGCAGTTTAGCGGGGACTAGCGGCCCGAATGAGCAGTTCTTC.

The chain employs TRBV24-1 and TRBJ2-7; TRBD2 agrees at 10 bases. CDR1 KGHDR and CDR2 SFDVKD come from the germline V gene. The CDR3 length is 17 residues. The V gene end was trimmed by 4 bases and the J gene end by 7 bases; junction bases not matched to a gene: 15. CDR3 sequence (DNA): TGTGCCACCAGTGAGAGCGGGGGGGCCTCCCCCGATGTAGAGCAGTACTTC. Encoded protein: CATSESGGASPDVEQYF.

This clonotype was seen only a few times. V is TRBV4-1 and J is TRBJ2-1; perhaps TRBD1 as D (5 bases). The CDR3 sequence is 14 residues long. Trimming cost V 1 base and J 9 bases, with 13 bases left between them. CDR1 and CDR2 (germline): MGHRA, YSYEKL. In nucleotides, the CDR3 is TGCGCCAGCAGCCAAGCACCAGATCAGGGTGAGCAGTTCTTC. Amino acids: CASSQAPDQGEQFF.

This clonotype was picked up a small number of times. The chain joins TRBV2 to TRBJ2-7; D is undetermined. CDR1 and CDR2 (germline): SNHLY, FYNNEI. Trimming stripped 5 bases from V and 3 bases from J, with 11 bases between. CDR3 length equals 13 residues. The CDR3 spells CASSQTPDYEQYF. DNA of the CDR3: TGTGCCAGCAGTCAAACCCCAGACTACGAGCAGTACTTC.

This clonotype occurred a few times. The chain employs TRBV5-1 and TRBJ1-6, with 8 positions matching TRBD1. Germline trimming cut 2 bases from V and 5 bases from J; bases unmatched to any gene: 3. Germline values: CDR1 SGHRS, CDR2 YFSETQ. CDR3 length: 15 residues. The CDR3 is CASSFDRGHNSPLHF. The CDR3 region has the DNA TGCGCCAGCAGCTTTGACAGGGGACATAATTCACCCCTCCACTTT.

The chain recombines TRBV7-2 with TRBJ2-7, with TRBD2 matching over 12 bases. Germline CDR1 and CDR2: SGHTA and FQGNSA. The V and J ends lost 2 bases and 12 bases, in that order; junction bases with no gene match: 8. This CDR3 is 14 amino acids long. Here the CDR3 reads CASSLYLAGGPRYF. In DNA form, the CDR3 reads TGTGCCAGCAGCTTATATCTAGCGGGGGGGCCAAGGTACTTC.

In nucleotides, the CDR3 is TGTGCCAGCAGCCCCATGGTTAGGGCCTACAATGAGCAGTTCTTC. It yields the protein CASSPMVRAYNEQFF. The chain recombines TRBV2 with TRBJ2-1, with D uncertain. The CDR3 sequence is 15 residues long. The V gene's germline CDR1 is SNHLY and CDR2 FYNNEI. Trimming cost V 6 bases and J 2 bases, with 14 bases left between them.

The sample holds one count of this clonotype. The chain has TRBV7-9 and TRBJ1-1; 7 nucleotides line up with TRBD1. The CDR3 sequence is 15 residues long. V lost 1 base, J lost 5 bases, and 7 bases stayed unmatched. Looked up from germline, CDR1 is SEHNR and CDR2 is FQNEAQ (reference sequence). The CDR3 spells CASSLGDRERTEAFF. The CDR3 DNA follows: TGTGCCAGCAGCTTAGGAGACAGGGAAAGAACTGAAGCTTTCTTT.

This clonotype was detected only a few times. The chain combines TRBV6-1 with TRBJ2-2; 9 bases map to TRBD2. The CDR3 consists of 15 residues. Germline CDR1 is MNHNS and CDR2 is SASEGT. The V and J ends lost 6 bases and 6 bases, in that order; junction bases with no gene match: 8. CDR3: CASRVRGGPAGELFF. Written as DNA, the CDR3 is TGTGCCAGCAGGGTGCGGGGGGGCCCGGCCGGGGAGCTGTTTTTT.

The chain uses TRBV27 and TRBJ1-1; D unclear. The CDR3 totals 12 residues. Between the trimmed V and J ends, which lost 3 bases and 7 bases, there was a span of 9 bases. CDR1 and CDR2 from the germline V gene are MNHEY and SMNVEV (reference sequence). The CDR3 coding sequence is TGTGCCAGCAGTTTCCTACCTGGTGAAGCTTTCTTT. This gives the protein CASSFLPGEAFF.

This clonotype was found a few times. The chain couples TRBV27 to TRBJ2-3; 12 positions match TRBD2. This CDR3 has 17 residues. The junction had 10 bases not matched to a gene; V was cut back by 6 bases and J by 3 bases. CDR1 and CDR2 from the germline V gene are MNHEY and SMNVEV (reference sequence). In DNA, the CDR3 is TGTGCCAGCAGGAGGTCTAGCGGGGGGGCTAGAACAGATACGCAGTATTTT. This sequence encodes CASRRSSGGARTDTQYF.

The chain links TRBV6-5 to TRBJ1-6; D might be TRBD1 (6 bases). V lost 0 bases, J lost 4 bases, and 10 bases lay in between. This CDR3 spans 16 amino acids. Germline CDR1 reads MNHEY; CDR2 reads SVGAGI. CDR3 in DNA: TGTGCCAGCAGTTACTCGAGCAGGGGTTATAATTCACCCCTCCACTTT. As protein: CASSYSSRGYNSPLHF.

This chain uses TRBV12-3 or TRBV12-4 with TRBJ2-5; D is possibly TRBD1 (6 bases). The ends were cut back, 7 bases at V and 3 bases at J, with 12 bases in the middle. CDR3 length equals 13 residues. The CDR3 sequence is CASKGAGEETQYF. In DNA, the CDR3 is TGTGCCAGCAAAGGGGCAGGGGAAGAGACCCAGTACTTC.

This clonotype was seen only a few times. This chain links TRBV20-1 with TRBJ2-1; 9 bases map to TRBD2. This CDR3 comprises 16 residues. V was pared by 0 bases and J by 6 bases, with 9 bases of the junction left unmatched. Germline V gene lookup returns CDR1 DFQATT and CDR2 SNEGSKA (reference sequence). The CDR3 protein is CSARDPLAGMGNEQFF. As DNA, the CDR3 is TGCAGTGCTAGAGATCCCCTAGCGGGGATGGGCAATGAGCAGTTCTTC.

Only a few counts were recorded for this clonotype. The chain combines TRBV15 with TRBJ2-7; D not resolved. This CDR3 comprises 14 residues. V lost 0 bases and J lost 7, with 13 bases in between. The germline V gene has CDR1 LNHNV and CDR2 YYDKDF (reference sequence). The CDR3 reads CATSRDRSPREQYF. The CDR3 nucleotides read TGTGCCACCAGCAGAGATAGGTCCCCGCGGGAGCAGTACTTC.

This clonotype has ten or more counts. The gene calls are TRBV29-1 and TRBJ2-3; no definite D call. CDR3 length: 13 residues. The V gene's germline CDR1 is SQVTM and CDR2 ANQGSEA. The V gene lost 5 bases and the J gene lost 5 bases, with 14 bases spanning the gap. For the CDR3, the DNA is TGCAGCGTTAGACCTGCCTGGGGAGATACGCAGTATTTT. Amino acids: CSVRPAWGDTQYF.

In this sample, this clonotype turned up a few times. The V call is TRBV18, the J call TRBJ1-1; D is uncertain. The CDR3 sequence is 15 residues long. V dropped 1 base and J dropped 0 bases, with 9 bases sitting between them. Germline assignment: CDR1 KGHSH and CDR2 LQKENI. The CDR3 sequence is CASSPRTAMNTEAFF. CDR3 nucleotides: TGTGCCAGCTCACCACGGACGGCCATGAACACTGAAGCTTTCTTT.

The rearrangement joins TRBV4-1 to TRBJ1-2; D is perhaps TRBD1 (5 bases). The germline gives CDR1 MGHRA, CDR2 YSYEKL. V was clipped by 4 bases and J by 4 bases, with 16 bases between them. This CDR3 is 15 amino acids long. The CDR3 spells CASSLQERGGYGYTF. The CDR3 coding sequence is TGCGCCAGCAGCCTCCAGGAGAGGGGAGGCTATGGCTACACCTTC.

This clonotype was counted between two and nine times. The CDR3 region is CASSLSGPEQFF. The CDR3, as DNA: TGTGCCAGCAGCCTTAGCGGGCCTGAGCAGTTCTTC. This chain uses TRBV5-6 with TRBJ2-1; 7 bases match TRBD2. Germline CDR1 reads SGHDT; CDR2 reads YYEEEE. The CDR3 contains 12 residues. V shed 4 bases and J 9 bases; nucleotides not matched to a gene: 4.

This sequence joins TRBV6-1 and TRBJ1-4; D not resolved. The CDR3 runs to 12 residues. Trimming stripped 6 bases from V and 7 bases from J, with 9 bases between. Germline-derived CDR1 and CDR2 are MNHNS and SASEGT. The DNA for the CDR3 is TGTGCCAGCAGGGGATATGGTGAAAAACTGTTTTTT. It encodes CASRGYGEKLFF.

This clonotype was observed a handful of times. The rearrangement links TRBV7-9 to TRBJ1-4; D is uncertain. The CDR3 is made up of 12 amino acids. V lost 5 bases, J lost 13 bases, and 14 bases lay in between. CDR1 and CDR2 from the germline V gene are SEHNR and FQNEAQ (reference sequence). CDR3 nucleotide sequence: TGTGCCAGCAGCCTTGCCGGGGAAGGACTGTTTTTT. Translating gives CASSLAGEGLFF.

The genes are TRBV6-5 and TRBJ1-5; D unclear. This CDR3 comprises 14 residues. The germline CDR1 and CDR2 sequences are MNHEY and SVGAGI. V gave up 5 bases and J gave up 6 bases, with 14 bases separating them. This CDR3 is CASSTSGHGQPQHF. In nucleotides, the CDR3 is TGTGCCAGCAGTACTTCCGGGCACGGTCAGCCCCAGCATTTT.

This clonotype was seen more than once but under ten times. The chain joins TRBV7-8 to TRBJ2-3; 7 bases match TRBD1. Germline V gene lookup returns CDR1 SGHVS and CDR2 FQNEAQ. The J segment lost 0 bases and the V segment lost 5 bases, leaving 5 bases of the junction unmatched. The CDR3 totals 15 residues. CDR3 protein: CASSPGGASTDTQYF. The CDR3 bases are TGTGCCAGCAGCCCAGGGGGAGCTAGCACAGATACGCAGTATTTT.

This clonotype was seen more than once but under ten times. This chain links TRBV6-1 with TRBJ2-7; 7 nucleotides match TRBD1. The CDR3 is made up of 16 amino acids. V was clipped by 1 base and J by 3 bases; unmatched bases: 9. Germline V gene sequence: CDR1 MNHNS, CDR2 SASEGT. Here the CDR3 reads CASSEVSDRLGYEQYF. The CDR3 coding sequence is TGTGCCAGCAGTGAAGTATCGGACAGGTTAGGCTACGAGCAGTACTTC.

CDR3 sequence (DNA): TGTGCCAGCAGTTATCAGCCCGGGATGGAGACCCAGTACTTC. Its protein is CASSYQPGMETQYF. The gene calls are TRBV6-5 and TRBJ2-5, with a weak D call TRBD2 (5 bases). The V gene's germline CDR1 is MNHEY and CDR2 SVGAGI. The length of the CDR3 is 14 residues. Between the trimmed V and J ends, which lost 3 bases and 5 bases, there was a span of 13 bases.

This clonotype was picked up one time. The chain joins TRBV5-6 to TRBJ1-6; D possibly corresponds to TRBD1 (5 bases). Deletions cut 0 bases from V and 7 bases from J, with 14 bases between. The CDR3 sequence is 16 residues long. Germline-derived CDR1 and CDR2 are SGHDT and YYEEEE. Here the CDR3 reads CASSLEGAIRNSPLHF. CDR3 bases: TGTGCCAGCAGCTTGGAAGGGGCTATTCGGAATTCACCCCTCCACTTT.

This clonotype was found a few times. The chain joins TRBV9 to TRBJ2-5, with 7 bases that match TRBD2. Germline V gives CDR1 SGDLS, CDR2 YYNGEE. V was clipped by 4 bases and J by 2 bases; unmatched bases: 8. The CDR3 is 15 amino acids. CDR3 protein: CASSSRPSGQETQYF. As DNA, the CDR3 is TGTGCCAGCAGCTCCAGACCTAGCGGACAAGAGACCCAGTACTTC.

Many counts were recorded for this clonotype. The chain uses TRBV12-3 or TRBV12-4 and TRBJ2-3; a possible D gene is TRBD1 (5 bases). The V gene lost 1 base and the J gene lost 4 bases, with 12 bases spanning the gap. The CDR3 runs to 15 residues. The CDR3 bases are TGTGCCAGCAGTTTAGTTCAGGGTGGGGCAGATACGCAGTATTTT. It yields the protein CASSLVQGGADTQYF.

The chain carries TRBV11-2 and TRBJ1-1, with D unclear. The CDR3 contains 11 residues. Between the trimmed V and J ends, which lost 5 bases and 7 bases, there was a span of 8 bases. Germline V gene sequence: CDR1 SGHAT, CDR2 FQNNGV. CDR3 DNA sequence: TGTGCCAGCAGCCCGAAAATTGAAGCTTTCTTT. Translating gives CASSPKIEAFF. Complete variable domain (other parts from reference TRBV11-2 and TRBJ1-1): EAGVAQSPRYKIIEKRQSVAFWCNPISGHATLYWYQQILGQGPKLLIQFQNNGVVDDSQLPKDRFSAERLKGVDSTLKIQPAKLEDSAVYLCASSPKIEAFFGQGTRLTVV.